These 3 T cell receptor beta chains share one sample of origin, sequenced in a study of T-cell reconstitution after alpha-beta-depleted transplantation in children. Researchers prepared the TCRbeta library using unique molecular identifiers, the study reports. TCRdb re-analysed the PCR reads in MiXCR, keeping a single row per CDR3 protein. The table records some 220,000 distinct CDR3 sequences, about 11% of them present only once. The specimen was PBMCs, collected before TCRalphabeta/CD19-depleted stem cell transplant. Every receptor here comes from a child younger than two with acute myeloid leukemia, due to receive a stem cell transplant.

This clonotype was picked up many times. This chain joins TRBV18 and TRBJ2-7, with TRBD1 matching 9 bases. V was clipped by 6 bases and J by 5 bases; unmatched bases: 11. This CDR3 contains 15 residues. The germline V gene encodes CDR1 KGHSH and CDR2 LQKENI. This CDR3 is CASSPPTGGLHEQYF. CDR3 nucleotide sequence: TGTGCCAGCTCGCCCCCGACAGGGGGTCTGCACGAGCAGTACTTC.

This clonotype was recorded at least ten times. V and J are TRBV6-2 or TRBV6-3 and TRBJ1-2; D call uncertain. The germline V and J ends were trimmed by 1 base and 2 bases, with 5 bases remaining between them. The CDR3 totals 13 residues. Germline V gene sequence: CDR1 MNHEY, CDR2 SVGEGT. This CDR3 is CASSYYGNYGYTF. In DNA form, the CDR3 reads TGTGCCAGCAGTTACTACGGCAACTATGGCTACACCTTC.

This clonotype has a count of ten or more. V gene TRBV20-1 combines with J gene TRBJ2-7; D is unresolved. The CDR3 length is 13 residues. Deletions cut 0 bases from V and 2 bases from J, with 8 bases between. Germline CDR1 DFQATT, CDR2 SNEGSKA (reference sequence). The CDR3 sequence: CSARDTLTYEQYF. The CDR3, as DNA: TGCAGTGCTAGAGATACCCTTACCTACGAGCAGTACTTC.